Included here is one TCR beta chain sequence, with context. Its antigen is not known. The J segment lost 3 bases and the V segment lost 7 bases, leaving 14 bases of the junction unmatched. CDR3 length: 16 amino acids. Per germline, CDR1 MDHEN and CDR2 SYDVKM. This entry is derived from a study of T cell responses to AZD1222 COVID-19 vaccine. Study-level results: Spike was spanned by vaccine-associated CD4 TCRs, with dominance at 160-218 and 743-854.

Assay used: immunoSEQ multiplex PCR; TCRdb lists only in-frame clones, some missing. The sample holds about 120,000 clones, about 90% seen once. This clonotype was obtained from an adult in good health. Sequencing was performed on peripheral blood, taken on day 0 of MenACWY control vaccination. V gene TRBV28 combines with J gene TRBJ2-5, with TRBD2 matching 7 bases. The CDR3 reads CASTTPGDYPKETQYF. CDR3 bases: TGTGCCAGCACCACCCCCGGGGACTATCCTAAAGAGACCCAGTACTTC.